These 17 T cell receptor beta chains were all obtained from the same sample, sequenced in a study of blood T cells in healthy people across ages. Using a J-beta primer mix together with a sample-barcoded 5' primer, a second PCR was run for about 7 to 12 cycles. MiXCR, applied by TCRdb to the 5' RACE reads, yields one record per CDR3 protein. Of 1,300,000 or so distinct CDR3 sequences detected, 59% appear once; the ten largest clones hold approximately 7%. Sequencing was performed on blood. These receptors originate from a man aged 18-30 years in good health.

The chain has TRBV20-1 and TRBJ2-1, with D possibly being TRBD1 (6 bases). The CDR3 consists of 13 residues. Germline CDR1 reads DFQATT; CDR2 reads SNEGSKA (reference sequence). V was trimmed by 4 bases and J by 13 bases, leaving 20 bases between them. The CDR3 sequence is CSATLQGPETQFF. The CDR3, as DNA: TGCAGTGCTACCCTACAGGGTCCGGAGACCCAGTTCTTC.

There are a few counts of this clonotype. V is TRBV29-1 and J is TRBJ2-1; D call uncertain. CDR1 SQVTM and CDR2 ANQGSEA come from the germline V gene. Trimming removed 3 bases at V and 0 bases at J, with 12 bases between. CDR3 length: 15 amino acids. CDR3 residues: CSVDGWAISYNEQFF. The CDR3 DNA follows: TGCAGCGTTGATGGGTGGGCCATCTCCTACAATGAGCAGTTCTTC.

This clonotype came up a few times. The V and J genes are TRBV4-1 and TRBJ1-2; 8 nucleotides agree with TRBD1. CDR3 size: 15 residues. CDR1 MGHRA and CDR2 YSYEKL come from the germline V gene. V lost 1 base, J lost 3 bases, and 4 bases stayed unmatched. As DNA, the CDR3 is TGCGCCAGCAGCCAAGCCCAGGGGGCAGACTATGGCTACACCTTC. This codes for CASSQAQGADYGYTF.

The J gene is TRBJ1-1, the V gene TRBV2; D unclear. This CDR3 has 13 residues. V was shortened by 7 bases and J by 1 base, with 10 bases between the two germline ends. The V gene's germline CDR1 is SNHLY and CDR2 FYNNEI. CDR3 sequence reads: CASKVVANTEAFF. CDR3 nucleotides: TGTGCCAGCAAGGTCGTCGCGAACACTGAAGCTTTCTTT.

V usage is TRBV7-9 and J usage is TRBJ1-5, with TRBD1 identical over 9 bases. The CDR3 consists of 18 residues. Germline-derived CDR1 and CDR2 are SEHNR and FQNEAQ (reference sequence). Losses at the gene ends were 2 bases for V and 3 bases for J; bases not matched to a gene: 11. The CDR3 spells CASSLSSWTGANNQPQHF. The CDR3 DNA reads TGTGCCAGCAGCTTAAGTTCATGGACAGGGGCGAACAATCAGCCCCAGCATTTT.

The chain joins TRBV6-5 to TRBJ2-7; D not resolved. The germline V and J ends were trimmed by 5 bases and 2 bases, with 19 bases remaining between them. Germline V gene lookup returns CDR1 MNHEY and CDR2 SVGAGI. There are 16 residues in the CDR3. In DNA form, the CDR3 reads TGTGCCAGCAGTCTTCGGGTAGGAGAGGACCCCTACGAGCAGTACTTC. It encodes CASSLRVGEDPYEQYF.

This clonotype was detected once. V is TRBV28 and J is TRBJ2-3; 10 bases map to TRBD2. Germline loops: CDR1 MDHEN, CDR2 SYDVKM. J lost 5 bases, V lost 5 bases, and 13 bases had no gene match. The CDR3 is 17 residues long. The CDR3 here is CASSLAVIAGGQDTQYF. In DNA, the CDR3 is TGTGCCAGCAGTCTTGCTGTAATAGCGGGGGGCCAAGATACGCAGTATTTT.

The chain uses TRBV6-2 or TRBV6-3 and TRBJ2-7; D possibly matches TRBD1 or TRBD2 (5 bases each). V gave up 4 bases and J gave up 1 base, with 20 bases separating them. This CDR3 comprises 17 residues. CDR1 is MNHEY, CDR2 SVGEGT, per germline. This chain's CDR3 is CASSSSVYRGTSYEQYF. The CDR3 nucleotides read TGTGCCAGCAGTTCGTCAGTTTACCGTGGGACGTCCTACGAGCAGTACTTC.

This clonotype was observed a few times. The V call is TRBV9, the J call TRBJ2-1; D remains unclear. This CDR3 spans 14 amino acids. Germline V gene sequence: CDR1 SGDLS, CDR2 YYNGEE. Trimming stripped 0 bases from V and 7 bases from J, with 11 bases between. CDR3 DNA: TGTGCCAGCAGCGTAGCTGAGCGCCCAAATGAGCAGTTCTTC. It encodes CASSVAERPNEQFF.

A few counts support this clonotype. The chain recombines TRBV7-2 with TRBJ2-7; TRBD2 aligns across 7 bases. The CDR3 runs to 13 residues. V lost 3 bases, J lost 6 bases, and 5 bases stayed unmatched. The germline gives CDR1 SGHTA, CDR2 FQGNSA. The CDR3, as DNA: TGTGCCAGCAGCTTGGGGACTACGGGCGAGCAGTACTTC. Its protein is CASSLGTTGEQYF.

This chain connects TRBV9 to TRBJ2-3; maybe TRBD2 (7 bases). This CDR3 contains 14 residues. Germline assignment: CDR1 SGDLS and CDR2 YYNGEE. Trimming removed 0 bases from V and 4 bases from J, with 9 bases in between. The CDR3 protein is CASSVEGGPDTQYF. DNA of the CDR3: TGTGCCAGCAGCGTAGAGGGGGGGCCAGATACGCAGTATTTT.

This chain joins TRBV11-2 and TRBJ2-1; TRBD2 matches 10 bases. The J segment lost 9 bases and the V segment lost 4 bases, leaving 9 bases of the junction unmatched. Germline CDR1 is SGHAT and CDR2 is FQNNGV. The CDR3 contains 15 residues. CDR3 amino acids: CASSSPGLAPGEQFF. For the CDR3, the DNA is TGTGCCAGCAGCTCCCCGGGACTAGCGCCGGGTGAGCAGTTCTTC. Looking up the rest from reference TRBV11-2 and TRBJ2-1 gives the full variable domain: EAGVAQSPRYKIIEKRQSVAFWCNPISGHATLYWYQQILGQGPKLLIQFQNNGVVDDSQLPKDRFSAERLKGVDSTLKIQPAKLEDSAVYLCASSSPGLAPGEQFFGPGTRLTVL.

The chain has TRBV20-1 and TRBJ1-6; D remains unclear. This CDR3 comprises 13 residues. Germline values: CDR1 DFQATT, CDR2 SNEGSKA (reference sequence). V was trimmed by 0 bases and J by 10 bases, leaving 10 bases between them. This chain's CDR3 is CSARDVARSPLHF. The CDR3 DNA reads TGCAGTGCTAGAGATGTCGCCCGGTCACCCCTCCACTTT.

The chain combines TRBV5-1 with TRBJ2-1; 7 positions match TRBD2. Germline assignment: CDR1 SGHRS and CDR2 YFSETQ. The CDR3 is 15 amino acids. Trimming at V came to 3 bases and at J to 9 bases, leaving 12 bases not matched to a gene. CDR3 nucleotide sequence: TGCGCCAGCAGCTCTTATGAGGGAGGGCCTGGTGAGCAGTTCTTC. Protein product: CASSSYEGGPGEQFF.

This clonotype appeared a few times. In DNA form, the CDR3 reads TGTGCCAGCAGTTTACAGCGGGAGCTCACAGATACGCAGTATTTT. As protein: CASSLQRELTDTQYF. The chain couples TRBV12-3 or TRBV12-4 to TRBJ2-3; TRBD2 matches at 8 bases. The trim removed 2 bases at V and 2 bases at J, leaving 3 bases unmatched. The CDR3 runs to 15 residues.

The gene calls are TRBV20-1 and TRBJ1-2; tentatively, D is TRBD1 (5 bases). Germline values: CDR1 DFQATT, CDR2 SNEGSKA (reference sequence). The CDR3 has 13 amino acids. V lost 2 bases, J lost 2 bases, and 9 bases lay in between. CDR3 region: CSARQGTNYGYTF. The CDR3, as DNA: TGCAGTGCTAGACAGGGTACCAACTATGGCTACACCTTC.

A few counts support this clonotype. The chain carries TRBV7-2 and TRBJ2-1; D remains ambiguous. Germline CDR1 SGHTA, CDR2 FQGNSA. CDR3 length equals 16 residues. Trimming removed 2 bases at V and 5 bases at J, with 16 bases between. CDR3 loop: CASSLIVGQWNNEQFF. The CDR3 DNA is TGTGCCAGCAGCTTAATAGTAGGGCAGTGGAACAATGAGCAGTTCTTC.